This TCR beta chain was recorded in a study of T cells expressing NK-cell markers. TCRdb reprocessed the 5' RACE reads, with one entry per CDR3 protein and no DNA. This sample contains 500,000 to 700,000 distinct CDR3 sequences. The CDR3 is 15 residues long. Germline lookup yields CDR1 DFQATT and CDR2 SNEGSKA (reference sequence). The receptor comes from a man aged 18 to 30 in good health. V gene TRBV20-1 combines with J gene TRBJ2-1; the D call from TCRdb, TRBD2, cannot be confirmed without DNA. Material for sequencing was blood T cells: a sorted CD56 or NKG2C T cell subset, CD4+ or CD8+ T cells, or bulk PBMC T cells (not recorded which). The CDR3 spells CSARGLKAYSDEQFF.